The clone carrying this T cell receptor (beta chain) was observed a handful of times. What it recognizes is unknown. The sample belongs to a study of Graves' ophthalmopathy and Graves' hyperthyroidism. For the study at large: There was a collection of peripheral blood at initial diagnosis, before any treatment.

Findings of the study overall: Ophthalmopathy progression was predicted with 70% to 71% sensitivity and roughly 72% specificity. Detected in blood as well were most expanded thyroid clonotypes with frequency above 0.001.

Amplified TCR beta CDR3 regions were obtained using RNA transcripts as template. RT-PCR in the first round used HTBI primers; a second-round multiplex PCR followed. TCRdb redid the calling of the multiplex PCR reads with MiXCR, one entry per CDR3 protein. The table has 450,000 or so distinct CDR3 sequences, approximately 15% seen once; the top ten hold more than 8.5%. The CDR3 loop spans 13 amino acids. The V end was cut by 1 base, the J end by 8 bases, with 11 bases between. The TCR was taken from a woman in her 30s with Graves' ophthalmopathy. The material sequenced was blood. The chain recombines TRBV12-3 or TRBV12-4 with TRBJ1-2, with D unresolved. CDR3 sequence (DNA): TGTGCCAGCAGTTTAGGGTGGGCCGGGGGCTACACCTTC. Translating it yields CASSLGWAGGYTF.